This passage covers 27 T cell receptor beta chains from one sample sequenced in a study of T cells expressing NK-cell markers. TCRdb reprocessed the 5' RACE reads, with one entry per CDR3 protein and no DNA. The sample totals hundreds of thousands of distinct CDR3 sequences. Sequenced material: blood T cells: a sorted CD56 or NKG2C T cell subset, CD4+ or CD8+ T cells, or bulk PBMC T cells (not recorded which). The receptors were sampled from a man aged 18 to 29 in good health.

The CDR3 region is CSASRVYNEQFF. The chain recombines TRBV20-1 with TRBJ2-1; checking the TCRdb D call of TRBD1 is not possible without DNA. CDR3 size: 12 residues. Germline V CDR1 and CDR2: DFQATT, SNEGSKA (reference sequence).

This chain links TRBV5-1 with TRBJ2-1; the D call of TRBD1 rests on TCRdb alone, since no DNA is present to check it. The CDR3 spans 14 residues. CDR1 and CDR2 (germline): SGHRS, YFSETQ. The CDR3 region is CASSLVGGTNEQFF.

The CDR3 sequence is CASTGSGNTIYF. This chain connects TRBV12-3 or TRBV12-4 to TRBJ1-3. CDR3 size: 12 residues.

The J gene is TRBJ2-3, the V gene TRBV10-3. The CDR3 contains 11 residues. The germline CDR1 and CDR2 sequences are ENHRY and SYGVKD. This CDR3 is CSGRSTDTQYF.

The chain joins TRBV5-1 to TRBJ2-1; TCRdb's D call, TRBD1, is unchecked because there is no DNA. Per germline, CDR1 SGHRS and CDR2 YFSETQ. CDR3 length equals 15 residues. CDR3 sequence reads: CASSTGQGGGGEQFF. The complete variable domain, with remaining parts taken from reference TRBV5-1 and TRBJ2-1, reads KAGVTQTPRYLIKTRGQQVTLSCSPISGHRSVSWYQQTPGQGLQFLFEYFSETQRNKGNFPGRFSGRQFSNSRSEMNVSTLELGDSALYLCASSTGQGGGGEQFFGPGTRLTVL.

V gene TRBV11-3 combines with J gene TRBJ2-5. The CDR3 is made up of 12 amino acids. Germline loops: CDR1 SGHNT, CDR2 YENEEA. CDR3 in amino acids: CASSRIEETQYF.

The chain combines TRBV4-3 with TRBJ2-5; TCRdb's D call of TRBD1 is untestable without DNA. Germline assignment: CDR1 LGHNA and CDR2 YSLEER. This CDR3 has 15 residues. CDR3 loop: CASSVGAGYQETQYF.

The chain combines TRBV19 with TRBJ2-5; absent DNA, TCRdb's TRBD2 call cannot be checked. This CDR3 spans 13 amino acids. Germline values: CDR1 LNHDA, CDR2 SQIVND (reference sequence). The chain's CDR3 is CASSTGEGKTQYF.

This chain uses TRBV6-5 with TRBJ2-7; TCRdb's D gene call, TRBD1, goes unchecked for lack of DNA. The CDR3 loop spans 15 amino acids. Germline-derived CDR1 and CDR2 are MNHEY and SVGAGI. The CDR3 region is CASSYGGAGTYEQYF.

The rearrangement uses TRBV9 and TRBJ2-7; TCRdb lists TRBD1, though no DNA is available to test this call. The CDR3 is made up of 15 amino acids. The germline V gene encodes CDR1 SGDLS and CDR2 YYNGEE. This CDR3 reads CASSEGDGAPYEQYF. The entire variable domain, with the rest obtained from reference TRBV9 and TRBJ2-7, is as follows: DSGVTQTPKHLITATGQRVTLRCSPRSGDLSVYWYQQSLDQGLQFLIQYYNGEERAKGNILERFSAQQFPDLHSELNLSSLELGDSALYFCASSEGDGAPYEQYFGPGTRLTVT.

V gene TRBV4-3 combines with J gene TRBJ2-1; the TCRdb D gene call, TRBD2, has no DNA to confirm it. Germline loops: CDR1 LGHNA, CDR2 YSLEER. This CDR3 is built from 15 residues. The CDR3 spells CASSHLTSSRNEQFF.

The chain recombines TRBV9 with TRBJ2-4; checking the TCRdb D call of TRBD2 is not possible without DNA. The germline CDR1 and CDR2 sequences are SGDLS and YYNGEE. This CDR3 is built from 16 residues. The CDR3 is CASSVEGLSGKNIQYF. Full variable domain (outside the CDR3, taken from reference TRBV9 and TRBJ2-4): DSGVTQTPKHLITATGQRVTLRCSPRSGDLSVYWYQQSLDQGLQFLIQYYNGEERAKGNILERFSAQQFPDLHSELNLSSLELGDSALYFCASSVEGLSGKNIQYFGAGTRLSVL.

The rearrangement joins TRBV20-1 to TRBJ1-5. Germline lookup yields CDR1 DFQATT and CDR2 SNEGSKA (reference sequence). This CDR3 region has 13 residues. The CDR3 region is CSAPLDRNQPQHF.

The CDR3 loop is CASSLYQGVNTEAFF. The chain uses TRBV5-6 and TRBJ1-1; TCRdb returns TRBD1, unconfirmable since there is no DNA. The CDR3 loop spans 15 amino acids. Per the germline V gene, CDR1 is SGHDT and CDR2 is YYEEEE.

This CDR3 is CASSPYREVTGELFF. The V gene is TRBV6-1, the J gene TRBJ2-2; TCRdb's D call, TRBD2, is unchecked because there is no DNA. Per the germline V gene, CDR1 is MNHNS and CDR2 is SASEGT. The CDR3 is 15 residues long.

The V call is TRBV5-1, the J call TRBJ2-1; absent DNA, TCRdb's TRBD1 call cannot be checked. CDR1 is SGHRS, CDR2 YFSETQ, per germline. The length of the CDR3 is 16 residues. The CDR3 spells CASTDPDVGVMNEQFF.

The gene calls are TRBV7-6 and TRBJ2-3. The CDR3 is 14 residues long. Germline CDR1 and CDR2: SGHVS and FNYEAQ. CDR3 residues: CASSLEVAPDTQYF.

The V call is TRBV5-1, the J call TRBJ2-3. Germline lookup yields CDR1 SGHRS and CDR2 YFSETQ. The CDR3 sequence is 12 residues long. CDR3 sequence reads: CASSHGDPTQYF.

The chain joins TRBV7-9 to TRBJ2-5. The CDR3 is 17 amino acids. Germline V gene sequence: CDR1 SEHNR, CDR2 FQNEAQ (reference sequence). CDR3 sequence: CASSLGQADLGGETQYF.

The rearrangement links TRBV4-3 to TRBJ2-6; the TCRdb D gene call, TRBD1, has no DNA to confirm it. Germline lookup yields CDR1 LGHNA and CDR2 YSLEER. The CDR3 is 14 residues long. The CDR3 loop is CASSQQDRGHVLTF.

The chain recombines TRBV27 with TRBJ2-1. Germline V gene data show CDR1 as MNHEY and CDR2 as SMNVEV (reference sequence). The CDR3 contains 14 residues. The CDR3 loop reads CASSQIGVRNEQFF.

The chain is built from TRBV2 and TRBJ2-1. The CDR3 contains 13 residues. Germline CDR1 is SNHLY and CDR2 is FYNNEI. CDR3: CASSEKGSVEQFF.

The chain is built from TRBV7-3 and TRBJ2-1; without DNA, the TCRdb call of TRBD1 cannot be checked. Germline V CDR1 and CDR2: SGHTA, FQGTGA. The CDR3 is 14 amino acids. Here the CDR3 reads CASSLNQGSNEQFF.

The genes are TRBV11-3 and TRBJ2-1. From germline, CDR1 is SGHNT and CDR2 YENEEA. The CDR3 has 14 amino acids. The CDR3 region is CASSTTWSYNEQFF.

CDR3 protein: CASSPVIPGLANEQFF. The genes are TRBV12-3 or TRBV12-4 and TRBJ2-1; there is no DNA to check the TCRdb D call of TRBD2. This CDR3 contains 16 residues.

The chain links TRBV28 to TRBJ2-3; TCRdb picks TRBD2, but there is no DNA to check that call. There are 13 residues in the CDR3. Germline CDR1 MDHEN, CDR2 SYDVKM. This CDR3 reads CASEGSGTLTQYF.

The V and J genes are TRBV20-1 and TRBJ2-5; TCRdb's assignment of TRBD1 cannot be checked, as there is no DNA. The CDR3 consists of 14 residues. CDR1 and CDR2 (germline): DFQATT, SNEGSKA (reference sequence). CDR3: CSARDRGRRETQYF.